The 31 T cell receptor beta chains reported below all come from one sample, sequenced in a study of blood T cell repertoires in COVID-19. The method was immunoSEQ multiplex PCR; TCRdb's version includes in-frame clones alone and lacks a portion of them. Found here are about 25,000 clones, roughly 91% of them singletons; the top ten hold approximately 8%. The material sequenced was peripheral blood. These receptors were obtained from a man aged 45 to 65 with active COVID-19.

The chain is built from TRBV24-1 and TRBJ1-1; D not certain. V lost 4 bases and J 7 bases, leaving 9 bases between the germline ends. The CDR3 totals 12 residues. Germline V gives CDR1 KGHDR, CDR2 SFDVKD. In DNA, the CDR3 is TGTGCCACCAGTGACTTTAGAAGTGAAGCTTTCTTT. Protein product: CATSDFRSEAFF.

The CDR3 bases are TGTGCCAGCAGAGTAACAGGGGGGGACACCGGGGAGCTGTTTTTT. This gives the protein CASRVTGGDTGELFF. The chain employs TRBV2 and TRBJ2-2; D is possibly TRBD1 (8 bases). Looked up from germline, CDR1 is SNHLY and CDR2 is FYNNEI. Deletions cut 6 bases from V and 3 bases from J, with 14 bases between. The CDR3 contains 15 residues.

The genes are TRBV3-1 (or the pseudogene TRBV3-2) and TRBJ2-1, with 7 bases identical to TRBD1. The V gene's germline CDR1 is LGHDT and CDR2 YNNKEL (reference sequence). V shed 6 bases, J shed 0 bases, and the junction held 5 bases outside the gene matches. The CDR3 is 15 residues long. The DNA for the CDR3 is TGTGCCAGCAGGCTAGGGGGCAGCTCCTACAATGAGCAGTTCTTC. It encodes CASRLGGSSYNEQFF.

This clone has a single count. V gene TRBV7-3 combines with J gene TRBJ2-6; D possibly corresponds to TRBD1 (6 bases). CDR3 size: 19 residues. Germline V gene data show CDR1 as SGHTA and CDR2 as FQGTGA. V was cut by 5 bases and J by 0 bases, with 20 bases left in between. DNA of the CDR3: TGTGCCAGCAGCCCGCGACAGGAACGCTTCTTCTCTGGGGCCAACGTCCTGACTTTC. It is translated as CASSPRQERFFSGANVLTF.

The J gene is TRBJ2-5, the V gene TRBV7-9, with TRBD1 matching 9 bases. The CDR3 is made up of 15 amino acids. Per germline, CDR1 SEHNR and CDR2 FQNEAQ (reference sequence). J lost 1 base, V lost 5 bases, and 5 bases had no gene match. DNA for the CDR3: TGTGCCAGCAGCCCGGGGACAGGGTTCCAAGAGACCCAGTACTTC. Amino acids: CASSPGTGFQETQYF.

The rearrangement uses TRBV30 and TRBJ1-1, with D possibly being TRBD1 (5 bases). The V and J ends lost 2 bases and 8 bases respectively, with 15 bases between them. Germline values: CDR1 GTSNPN, CDR2 SVGIG (reference sequence). The CDR3 extends over 13 amino acids. The CDR3 loop is CAWSLFGRTEAFF. In nucleotides, the CDR3 is TGTGCCTGGAGTTTGTTCGGGAGGACAGAAGCTTTCTTT. The full variable domain, with the rest looked up from reference TRBV30 and TRBJ1-1, is SQTIHQWPATLVQPVGSPLSLECTVEGTSNPNLYWYRQAAGRGLQLLFYSVGIGQISSEVPQNLSASRPQDRQFILSSKKLLLSDSGFYLCAWSLFGRTEAFFGQGTRLTVV.

J is TRBJ1-5 and V is TRBV2; D uncertain. The CDR3 consists of 14 residues. Germline CDR1 and CDR2: SNHLY and FYNNEI. V shed 4 bases and J shed 3 bases, with 10 bases lying between them. CDR3 sequence reads: CASSVSGNNQPQHF. In DNA, the CDR3 is TGTGCCAGCAGTGTGTCGGGGAACAATCAGCCCCAGCATTTT.

This chain links TRBV19 with TRBJ1-1; a possible D gene is TRBD1 (5 bases). With 10 bases removed from V and 1 base from J, the gap between germline ends came to 22 bases. Germline V gene sequence: CDR1 LNHDA, CDR2 SQIVND (reference sequence). The CDR3 sequence is 16 residues long. This CDR3 reads CATVRVLDSRNTEAFF. In DNA form, the CDR3 reads TGTGCCACCGTCAGAGTACTCGACAGCCGGAACACTGAAGCTTTCTTT.

The genes are TRBV3-1 (or the pseudogene TRBV3-2) and TRBJ1-3; no clear D gene. Germline loops: CDR1 LGHDT, CDR2 YNNKEL (reference sequence). This CDR3 is 15 amino acids long. V was shortened by 4 bases and J by 0 bases, with 10 bases between the two germline ends. The CDR3 bases are TGTGCCAGCAGCCTCCCGGGGAGCTCTGGAAACACCATATATTTT. This sequence encodes CASSLPGSSGNTIYF.

Notes on this clone: Relative to the germline gene, one junction end is altered; a read error may explain this. The chain combines TRBV7-7 with TRBJ2-5; 11 bases line up with TRBD1. Germline loops: CDR1 SSHAT, CDR2 FNYEAQ (reference sequence). The CDR3 has 17 amino acids. The CDR3 loop is CASSASPGQGVKETQYF. As DNA, the CDR3 is TGTGCTAGCAGCGCTAGCCCGGGACAGGGGGTAAAAGAGACCCAGTACTTC.

The CDR3 here is CASSLGGVRQGNQPQHF. The CDR3 bases are TGTGCCAGCAGCTTGGGGGGAGTCCGGCAGGGCAATCAGCCCCAGCATTTT. The chain joins TRBV7-9 to TRBJ1-5; a possible D gene is TRBD1 (5 bases). The CDR3 totals 17 residues. Germline V gene sequence: CDR1 SEHNR, CDR2 FQNEAQ (reference sequence). V lost 3 bases and J lost 2, with 17 bases in between.

This clone has a single count. V gene TRBV5-4 combines with J gene TRBJ1-2, with 9 positions matching TRBD1. V gave up 4 bases and J gave up 4 bases; unmatched junction bases: 11. The CDR3 length is 16 residues. Germline CDR1 reads SGHNT; CDR2 reads YYREEE (reference sequence). This CDR3 is CASSPIPGQGFYGYTF. The CDR3 bases are TGTGCCAGCAGCCCGATCCCGGGACAGGGTTTCTATGGCTACACCTTC. The whole variable domain, remainder taken from reference TRBV5-4 and TRBJ1-2, is ETGVTQSPTHLIKTRGQQVTLRCSSQSGHNTVSWYQQALGQGPQFIFQYYREEENGRGNFPPRFSGLQFPNYSSELNVNALELDDSALYLCASSPIPGQGFYGYTFGSGTRLTVV.

This chain connects TRBV19 to TRBJ2-1; tentative D call: TRBD1 (5 bases). Trimming removed 7 bases at V and 6 bases at J, with 19 bases between. The CDR3 is 15 amino acids. Germline CDR1 reads LNHDA; CDR2 reads SQIVND (reference sequence). CDR3 sequence: CASTDREVRGNEQFF. In DNA, the CDR3 is TGTGCCAGTACCGACAGAGAAGTAAGGGGCAATGAGCAGTTCTTC.

The chain employs TRBV27 and TRBJ2-2, with a possible D match to TRBD2 (5 bases). The CDR3 has 16 amino acids. Between the trimmed V and J ends, which lost 4 bases and 4 bases, there was a span of 16 bases. Germline V gene sequence: CDR1 MNHEY, CDR2 SMNVEV (reference sequence). DNA of the CDR3: TGTGCCAGCAGTTCAAATCATCGGGGTGTCACCGGGGAGCTGTTTTTT. Its protein is CASSSNHRGVTGELFF.

A single count supports this clone. V is TRBV5-1 and J is TRBJ2-7; D remains unclear. The CDR3 runs 12 residues. The germline V gene has CDR1 SGHRS and CDR2 YFSETQ. V was trimmed by 4 bases and J by 0 bases, leaving 5 bases between them. The chain's CDR3 is CASSVNSYEQYF. In nucleotides, the CDR3 is TGCGCCAGCAGCGTTAACTCCTACGAGCAGTACTTC.

By frequency in the sample, this clone is medium-sized. This sequence joins TRBV7-8 and TRBJ1-5, with unresolved D. This CDR3 region has 12 residues. Looked up from germline, CDR1 is SGHVS and CDR2 is FQNEAQ. The V and J ends lost 5 bases and 11 bases respectively, with 13 bases between them. The DNA of the CDR3 is TGTGCCAGCAGCCCGGGTATGTTGGCCCAGCATTTT. Its protein product is CASSPGMLAQHF.

This clone was counted only a few times. The chain recombines TRBV4-3 with TRBJ2-1; D uncertain. The CDR3 spans 14 residues. Trimming took off 0 bases at V and 9 bases at J, with 12 bases between the two ends. The germline gives CDR1 LGHNA, CDR2 YSLEER. The chain's CDR3 is CASSQEANWAEQFF. The DNA for the CDR3 is TGCGCCAGCAGCCAAGAGGCAAACTGGGCTGAGCAGTTCTTC.

V gene TRBV4-1 combines with J gene TRBJ2-3; D gene ambiguous. Germline V gene sequence: CDR1 MGHRA, CDR2 YSYEKL. The V and J ends lost 2 bases and 6 bases respectively, with 15 bases between them. CDR3 size: 15 residues. CDR3 in amino acids: CASSQYPIATDTQYF. The DNA of the CDR3 is TGCGCCAGCAGCCAATATCCGATAGCTACGGATACGCAGTATTTT.

This chain joins TRBV5-1 and TRBJ2-1, with 9 bases matching TRBD1. Germline V lookup: CDR1 SGHRS, CDR2 YFSETQ. With 2 bases clipped from V and 2 bases from J, the junction kept 2 bases outside the gene matches. The CDR3 runs to 15 residues. CDR3 in amino acids: CASSLQGAPYNEQFF. CDR3 sequence (DNA): TGCGCCAGCAGCTTACAGGGGGCGCCCTACAATGAGCAGTTCTTC.

The V and J genes are TRBV18 and TRBJ2-1; 8 bases agree with TRBD1. The germline gives CDR1 KGHSH, CDR2 LQKENI. The CDR3 extends over 14 amino acids. V shed 6 bases and J 2 bases; nucleotides not matched to a gene: 3. CDR3 loop: CASSGTGAYNEQFF. The DNA for the CDR3 is TGTGCCAGCTCGGGGACAGGAGCCTACAATGAGCAGTTCTTC.

The V gene is TRBV21-1, the J gene TRBJ1-5; the D call of TRBD1 is as the table states it, not checked on the DNA. TRBV21-1 is recorded as a pseudogene. The length of the CDR3 is 17 residues. The CDR3 DNA reads as TGTGCCAGCAGCAATGGAAAGGGGATAGAGGGCAATCAGCCCCAGCATTTT. Its protein is CASSNGKGIEGNQPQHF.

The chain combines TRBV6-1 with TRBJ2-1; 10 bases are shared with TRBD2. Per germline, CDR1 MNHNS and CDR2 SASEGT. V lost 2 bases and J lost 9; bases outside the gene matches: 10. This CDR3 contains 16 residues. This CDR3 reads CASSERLAGASGEQFF. The DNA for the CDR3 is TGTGCCAGCAGTGAACGGCTAGCGGGAGCATCAGGTGAGCAGTTCTTC.

The rearrangement joins TRBV27 to TRBJ1-1, with 8 bases identical to TRBD1. The CDR3 spans 14 residues. Trimming cost V 4 bases and J 2 bases; bases outside gene matches: 3. Germline values: CDR1 MNHEY, CDR2 SMNVEV (reference sequence). The chain's CDR3 is CASSYQGANTEAFF. The CDR3 nucleotides are TGTGCCAGCAGTTACCAGGGGGCTAACACTGAAGCTTTCTTT.

The sample holds one count of this clone. J is TRBJ1-1 and V is TRBV6-2 or TRBV6-3, with D perhaps TRBD1 (6 bases). Trimming removed 6 bases from V and 4 bases from J, with 15 bases in between. The CDR3 has 14 residues. Germline V gene sequence: CDR1 MNHEY, CDR2 SVGEGT. The DNA of the CDR3 is TGTGCCAGCAGCCGGGAACGGGGGGCCACTGAAGCTTTCTTT. It encodes CASSRERGATEAFF.

V and J are TRBV19 and TRBJ2-3; 14 nucleotides line up with TRBD2. The germline gives CDR1 LNHDA, CDR2 SQIVND (reference sequence). CDR3 size: 16 residues. J was trimmed by 2 bases and V by 3 bases; bases with no gene match: 1. CDR3 in amino acids: CASSMGLAGVTDTQYF. The CDR3 coding sequence is TGTGCCAGTAGTATGGGACTAGCGGGAGTCACAGATACGCAGTATTTT.

V and J are TRBV28 and TRBJ2-2, with D unclear. CDR1 MDHEN and CDR2 SYDVKM come from the germline V gene. V gave up 8 bases and J gave up 3 bases, with 4 bases separating them. The length of the CDR3 is 11 residues. This chain's CDR3 is CASAHTGELFF. The CDR3 coding sequence is TGTGCCAGCGCGCACACCGGGGAGCTGTTTTTT.

This chain links TRBV10-2 with TRBJ2-5, with a possible D match to TRBD2 (7 bases). The ends were cut back, 7 bases at V and 7 bases at J, with 19 bases in the middle. This CDR3 is built from 14 residues. Germline V gene data show CDR1 as WSHSY and CDR2 as SAAADI. This CDR3 is CASTQGREFVTQYF. The CDR3 nucleotides are TGCGCCAGCACCCAGGGGCGGGAGTTCGTGACCCAGTACTTC.

This clone has a single count. The CDR3 DNA sequence: TGTGCCAGCTCACGAGGGACTGTCAAGGGCACAGATACGCAGTATTTT. It codes for CASSRGTVKGTDTQYF. The chain combines TRBV18 with TRBJ2-3, with D possibly being TRBD2 (6 bases). The CDR3 length is 16 residues. Trimming cost V 4 bases and J 1 base, with 15 bases left between them. Germline V lookup: CDR1 KGHSH, CDR2 LQKENI.

V usage is TRBV6-2 or TRBV6-3 and J usage is TRBJ2-7; 8 bases map to TRBD2. The V gene's germline CDR1 is MNHEY and CDR2 SVGEGT. The CDR3 is made up of 14 amino acids. V lost 6 bases to trimming and J lost 3 bases; unmatched junction nucleotides: 7. The CDR3 sequence: CASSRKAGDYEQYV. The DNA for the CDR3 is TGTGCCAGCAGCCGAAAAGCGGGAGACTACGAGCAGTACGTC.

The J gene is TRBJ2-5, the V gene TRBV11-1; no reliable D call. Trimming took off 3 bases at V and 1 base at J, with 12 bases between the two ends. The germline CDR1 and CDR2 sequences are SGHAT and FQDESV (reference sequence). The CDR3 extends over 15 amino acids. This CDR3 reads CASSFSALPQETQYF. The DNA for the CDR3 is TGTGCCAGCAGCTTCTCAGCGTTGCCCCAAGAGACCCAGTACTTC.

This clone has only a few counts. The V call is TRBV19, the J call TRBJ1-5; 8 nucleotides align to TRBD1. Trimming removed 7 bases from V and 2 bases from J; junction bases left unmatched: 10. The CDR3 is made up of 16 amino acids. Looked up from germline, CDR1 is LNHDA and CDR2 is SQIVND (reference sequence). The CDR3 coding sequence is TGTGCCAGTACTTTGTCAGGGGGCGAGGGCAATCAGCCCCAGCATTTT. It translates to CASTLSGGEGNQPQHF.